This paragraph covers one T cell receptor (beta chain) sequence. Because the CDR3 is missing its conserved closing phenylalanine or tryptophan, this is likely a read error. This sample is part of a study of molecular identifiers for immune sequencing clone quantification. The ends were cut back, 5 bases at V and 6 bases at J, with 23 bases in the middle. The CDR3 is 16 residues long. CDR1 is SEHNR, CDR2 FQNEAQ, per germline (reference sequence). TCRdb re-derived calls from the PCR reads in MiXCR, one entry per CDR3 protein. The sample holds over 550,000 distinct CDR3 sequences; about 25% are singletons and the top ten take about 0.81%.

This chain links TRBV7-9 with TRBJ2-7; possible D gene TRBD1, 5 bases. The material sequenced was naive CD8+ T cells from blood, with Jurkat cell RNA spiked in. The subset is: FACS-sorted CD8+CD4-CCR7+CD45RA+ naive T cells. The source of this sequence is a human donor in good health. Some libraries in this study had Jurkat cell RNA spiked in. The CDR3 bases are TGTGCCAGCAGCCCCACCTTGGACACTCTAACGGGCGAGCAGTACCTC. This codes for CASSPTLDTLTGEQYL.